This passage covers 27 T cell receptor beta chains from one sample sequenced in a study of OX40 agonist ivuxolimab in advanced cancers. The data were produced by immunoSEQ multiplex PCR, yet TCRdb's version contains in-frame clones alone and is incomplete. The profile shows 70,000 or so clones, about 91% of them singletons. The starting material was CD4+ or CD8+ T cells sorted from blood, obtained in a trial of the OX40 agonist ivuxolimab. These receptors originate from an adult with an advanced solid tumor such as melanoma, head and neck, liver or kidney cancer.

This chain joins TRBV7-2 and TRBJ1-6, with D perhaps TRBD1 (5 bases). Germline-derived CDR1 and CDR2 are SGHTA and FQGNSA. The CDR3 loop spans 17 amino acids. V gave up 7 bases and J gave up 7 bases, with 23 bases separating them. CDR3 nucleotide sequence: TGTGCCAGCATCAGCCGGGCAGGGCCTGGAGTAAATTCACCCCTCCACTTT. Amino acids: CASISRAGPGVNSPLHF.

The chain links TRBV5-6 to TRBJ2-7; D call uncertain. The V and J ends lost 0 bases and 0 bases respectively, with 7 bases between them. The germline gives CDR1 SGHDT, CDR2 YYEEEE. CDR3 length equals 14 residues. The CDR3 DNA reads TGTGCCAGCAGCTTGGGCAGAAGCTCCTACGAGCAGTACTTC. It translates to CASSLGRSSYEQYF.

V gene TRBV30 combines with J gene TRBJ2-4; TRBD2 matches 7 bases. The germline V gene has CDR1 GTSNPN and CDR2 SVGIG (reference sequence). Trimming took 3 bases from V and 2 from J; bases not matched to a gene: 7. The CDR3 is 15 amino acids. Written as DNA, the CDR3 is TGTGCCTGGAGCGCCAGCGGGGCGCCCAAAAACATTCAGTACTTC. It translates to CAWSASGAPKNIQYF.

The chain carries TRBV11-2 and TRBJ2-3; the D gene is possibly TRBD2 (6 bases). Trimming took 4 bases from V and 4 from J, leaving 15 bases between them. Germline V gene data show CDR1 as SGHAT and CDR2 as FQNNGV. This CDR3 has 15 amino acids. CDR3 sequence reads: CASSSIRRDPDTQYF. As DNA, the CDR3 is TGTGCCAGCAGCTCTATCAGGAGGGATCCAGATACGCAGTATTTT. The full variable domain, rest sourced from reference TRBV11-2 and TRBJ2-3, is EAGVAQSPRYKIIEKRQSVAFWCNPISGHATLYWYQQILGQGPKLLIQFQNNGVVDDSQLPKDRFSAERLKGVDSTLKIQPAKLEDSAVYLCASSSIRRDPDTQYFGPGTRLTVL.

The J gene is TRBJ2-1, the V gene TRBV30; 10 nucleotides line up with TRBD1. CDR3 length: 19 amino acids. V lost 4 bases and J lost 2; bases outside the gene matches: 17. CDR1 and CDR2 (germline): GTSNPN, SVGIG (reference sequence). Here the CDR3 reads CAWIPPSQRQGAPYNEQFF. The CDR3 DNA follows: TGTGCCTGGATACCCCCCTCCCAAAGACAGGGGGCCCCCTACAATGAGCAGTTCTTC. The whole variable domain, remainder taken from reference TRBV30 and TRBJ2-1, is SQTIHQWPATLVQPVGSPLSLECTVEGTSNPNLYWYRQAAGRGLQLLFYSVGIGQISSEVPQNLSASRPQDRQFILSSKKLLLSDSGFYLCAWIPPSQRQGAPYNEQFFGPGTRLTVL.

The rearrangement joins TRBV29-1 to TRBJ2-5, with D possibly TRBD2 on 6 matching bases. Trimming pared 4 bases from V and 6 bases from J, leaving 18 bases between. This CDR3 has 14 amino acids. The germline gives CDR1 SQVTM, CDR2 ANQGSEA. CDR3 sequence (DNA): TGCAGCGTTGGAATGGGAGGACATGGGCAGACCCAGTACTTC. It translates to CSVGMGGHGQTQYF.

Note on this clone: One end of the junction varies from germline; a read error may be responsible. The chain uses TRBV6-1 and TRBJ2-7; D may be TRBD2 (6 bases). CDR3 length equals 13 residues. Germline V gene data show CDR1 as MNHNS and CDR2 as SASEGT. CDR3 sequence: CASSEVRGYEQHF. The CDR3 DNA follows: TGTGCCAGCAGTGAAGTCCGGGGGTACGAGCAGCACTTC.

The chain joins TRBV11-3 to TRBJ2-3; possible D gene TRBD1, 5 bases. Germline CDR1 is SGHNT and CDR2 is YENEEA. V gave up 2 bases and J gave up 3 bases, with 6 bases separating them. CDR3 size: 13 residues. Written as DNA, the CDR3 is TGTGCCAGCAGCTTACAGGGTACAGATACGCAGTATTTT. The encoded protein is CASSLQGTDTQYF.

The rearrangement uses TRBV30 and TRBJ2-7; no reliable D call. Per germline, CDR1 GTSNPN and CDR2 SVGIG (reference sequence). Between the trimmed V and J ends, which lost 0 bases and 3 bases, there was a span of 9 bases. This CDR3 has 13 amino acids. The chain's CDR3 is CAWSVGLGYEQYF. CDR3 coding DNA: TGTGCCTGGAGTGTAGGGCTCGGCTACGAGCAGTACTTC.

This clone was counted once. The V call is TRBV7-2, the J call TRBJ2-7, with D perhaps TRBD2 (6 bases). The CDR3 totals 17 residues. In germline, CDR1 is SGHTA, CDR2 FQGNSA. V lost 3 bases and J 0 bases, leaving 18 bases between the germline ends. CDR3 sequence reads: CASSFVAGGIGSYEQYF. CDR3 nucleotides: TGTGCCAGCAGCTTCGTTGCTGGGGGGATCGGCTCCTACGAGCAGTACTTC.

The chain links TRBV5-6 to TRBJ2-3; either TRBD1 or TRBD2 may fit D (5 bases each). The germline V and J ends were trimmed by 0 bases and 1 base, with 6 bases remaining between them. The CDR3 totals 14 residues. Germline values: CDR1 SGHDT, CDR2 YYEEEE. The CDR3 loop reads CASSLGGGTDTQYF. The CDR3 nucleotides are TGTGCCAGCAGCTTGGGAGGGGGCACAGATACGCAGTATTTT. The full variable domain, rest sourced from reference TRBV5-6 and TRBJ2-3, is DAGVTQSPTHLIKTRGQQVTLRCSPKSGHDTVSWYQQALGQGPQFIFQYYEEEERQRGNFPDRFSGHQFPNYSSELNVNALLLGDSALYLCASSLGGGTDTQYFGPGTRLTVL.

The chain uses TRBV5-5 and TRBJ2-1; 8 bases fit TRBD1. The trim removed 5 bases at V and 8 bases at J, leaving 9 bases unmatched. The germline V gene has CDR1 SGHKS and CDR2 YYEKEE (reference sequence). CDR3 length: 14 residues. DNA of the CDR3: TGTGCCAGCAGTTCAGGGGGCTCTAACCATGAGCAGTTCTTC. Translated, it gives CASSSGGSNHEQFF.

V gene TRBV30 combines with J gene TRBJ1-1; tentative D call: TRBD1 (6 bases). Trimming stripped 0 bases from V and 4 bases from J, with 18 bases between. CDR1 GTSNPN and CDR2 SVGIG come from the germline V gene (reference sequence). The CDR3 length is 16 residues. The CDR3 protein is CAWSVGGARLGTEAFF. CDR3 nucleotides: TGTGCCTGGAGTGTTGGGGGGGCGAGATTGGGCACTGAAGCTTTCTTT.

The chain couples TRBV5-6 to TRBJ2-1; TRBD2 agrees at 7 bases. V dropped 4 bases and J dropped 8; count of bases not matched to a gene: 9. Germline loops: CDR1 SGHDT, CDR2 YYEEEE. The length of the CDR3 is 14 residues. The CDR3 loop is CASSRGSGRDEQFF. CDR3 DNA sequence: TGTGCCAGCAGCCGTGGTTCAGGGAGGGATGAGCAGTTCTTC.

This chain joins TRBV7-9 and TRBJ2-7, with 7 bases lining up with TRBD2. With V trimmed by 1 base and J by 6 bases, 6 bases remained unmatched. This CDR3 has 14 residues. Germline values: CDR1 SEHNR, CDR2 FQNEAQ (reference sequence). The CDR3 reads CASSLEWGGTEQYF. CDR3 in DNA: TGTGCCAGCAGCTTAGAGTGGGGGGGTACCGAGCAGTACTTC.

The chain joins TRBV29-1 to TRBJ1-2, with no clear D. V was shortened by 7 bases and J by 5 bases, with 11 bases between the two germline ends. Germline loops: CDR1 SQVTM, CDR2 ANQGSEA. This CDR3 spans 11 amino acids. The CDR3 is CSGREGYGYTF. For the CDR3, the DNA is TGCAGCGGTAGAGAAGGGTATGGCTACACCTTC.

The rearrangement uses TRBV6-5 and TRBJ2-2; possibly TRBD1 for D (6 bases). CDR1 MNHEY and CDR2 SVGAGI come from the germline V gene. The CDR3 is 13 amino acids. V was cut by 6 bases and J by 4 bases, with 9 bases left in between. The CDR3 DNA reads as TGTGCCAGCAGACAGGGTGGCACCGGGGAGCTGTTTTTT. This sequence encodes CASRQGGTGELFF.

The chain is built from TRBV19 and TRBJ2-6; D might be TRBD1 (7 bases). Trimming removed 7 bases at V and 3 bases at J, with 13 bases between. CDR3 length: 15 residues. Looked up from germline, CDR1 is LNHDA and CDR2 is SQIVND (reference sequence). The CDR3 here is CASTQGGFGANVLTF. The CDR3 bases are TGTGCCAGTACCCAGGGGGGATTTGGGGCCAACGTCCTGACTTTC.

V and J are TRBV19 and TRBJ1-2; D gene ambiguous. Deletions cut 3 bases from V and 8 bases from J, with 7 bases between. The length of the CDR3 is 11 residues. Germline CDR1 LNHDA, CDR2 SQIVND (reference sequence). CDR3 residues: CASSIDNGYTF. The CDR3 DNA reads TGTGCCAGTAGTATTGACAACGGCTACACCTTC.

V gene TRBV7-2 combines with J gene TRBJ2-3, with TRBD2 matching 8 bases. This CDR3 has 16 amino acids. Germline-derived CDR1 and CDR2 are SGHTA and FQGNSA. J gave up 4 bases and V 2 bases, and 8 bases lay outside the gene matches. CDR3 sequence: CASSLFGGGLPDTQYF. The CDR3 DNA reads as TGTGCCAGCAGCTTATTCGGCGGGGGGCTGCCAGATACGCAGTATTTT.

V usage is TRBV11-3 and J usage is TRBJ2-7, with D perhaps matching TRBD1 (6 bases). The CDR3 consists of 13 residues. The V end lost 5 bases, the J end lost 6 bases, and 14 bases lay between the germline ends. The germline gives CDR1 SGHNT, CDR2 YENEEA. The CDR3 is CASSSLTGSEQYF. As DNA, the CDR3 is TGTGCCAGCAGCAGCTTAACAGGGAGCGAGCAGTACTTC.

V gene TRBV6-6 combines with J gene TRBJ1-1; 7 bases align to TRBD1. Germline lookup yields CDR1 MNHNY and CDR2 SVGAGI (reference sequence). There are 11 residues in the CDR3. With V trimmed by 6 bases and J by 13 bases, 8 bases remained unmatched. The CDR3 region is CASSKGQSDFF. Here the CDR3 DNA reads TGTGCCAGCAGCAAGGGACAGAGCGATTTCTTT.

In this sample, this clone turned up once. The chain employs TRBV7-3 and TRBJ2-2; D is unresolved. This CDR3 has 12 residues. Trimming cost V 5 bases and J 5 bases, with 6 bases left between them. Germline V gene lookup returns CDR1 SGHTA and CDR2 FQGTGA. The CDR3 here is CASSRGTGELFF. CDR3 bases: TGTGCCAGCAGCCGTGGTACCGGGGAGCTGTTTTTT.

The CDR3 is CASSFRTTRDTQYF. CDR3 DNA: TGTGCCAGCAGCTTTAGGACTACCAGAGATACGCAGTATTTT. The J gene is TRBJ2-3, the V gene TRBV7-9, with a tentative D call TRBD2 (6 bases). Germline V gene sequence: CDR1 SEHNR, CDR2 FQNEAQ (reference sequence). The CDR3 is made up of 14 amino acids. Trimming took 3 bases from V and 5 from J, leaving 12 bases between them.

In its sample, this clone was seen once. The chain couples TRBV2 to TRBJ1-1, with a tentative D call TRBD1 (5 bases). This CDR3 is 13 amino acids long. Germline CDR1 is SNHLY and CDR2 is FYNNEI. Trimming removed 8 bases at V and 4 bases at J, with 14 bases between. CDR3 sequence reads: CASWQGGTTEAFF. In nucleotides, the CDR3 is TGTGCCAGCTGGCAGGGAGGAACCACTGAAGCTTTCTTT.

This chain connects TRBV6-9 to TRBJ2-1, with 7 bases that match TRBD2. Germline-derived CDR1 and CDR2 are MNHGY and SVAAGI. CDR3 size: 15 residues. Germline trimming cut 2 bases from V and 9 bases from J; bases unmatched to any gene: 10. CDR3 amino acids: CASSYTRGEGTEQFF. CDR3 coding DNA: TGTGCCAGCAGTTATACCCGGGGGGAGGGGACTGAGCAGTTCTTC.

This chain joins TRBV7-9 and TRBJ1-6, with 7 bases fitting TRBD1. Per the germline V gene, CDR1 is SEHNR and CDR2 is FQNEAQ (reference sequence). Trimming cost V 4 bases and J 10 bases; bases outside gene matches: 7. CDR3 length: 14 amino acids. This CDR3 reads CASSSTGEGSPLHF. CDR3 nucleotides: TGTGCCAGCAGCTCTACAGGGGAAGGATCACCCCTCCACTTT.